Listed below are T cell receptor beta chains from one sample, sequenced in a study of response to subunit inactivated influenza vaccine. TCRdb reprocessed the RT-PCR reads with MiXCR, giving one entry per CDR3 protein. The sample has roughly 700,000 distinct CDR3 sequences, approximately 15% seen once. Material: PBMCs from blood, obtained 14 to 15 days before vaccination. These receptors originate from a man aged 45-60 years who received an inactivated influenza vaccine. The CDR3 runs from the conserved cysteine through the conserved F or W. Each record gives: J gene, D gene, clone size, V gene, CDR3 protein, CDR3 DNA. D genes are given only for firm matches. For some rows the clone size is stated as once, few or many, or as a class when expanded; others skip it.

J gene: TRBJ2-7; D gene: TRBD1; clone size: many; V gene: TRBV3-1; CDR3 protein: CASSLTGGKDEQYF; CDR3 DNA: TGTGCCAGCAGTTTGACAGGGGGCAAGGACGAGCAGTACTTC
J gene: TRBJ2-1; D gene: TRBD2; clone size: .; V gene: TRBV27; CDR3 protein: CASSSDRIGTSVWEQFF; CDR3 DNA: TGTGCCAGCAGTTCCGACCGGATTGGGACTAGCGTCTGGGAGCAGTTCTTC
J gene: TRBJ2-7; D gene: TRBD1; clone size: .; V gene: TRBV20-1; CDR3 protein: CSARAYSSDRVYYEQYF; CDR3 DNA: TGCAGTGCTAGAGCCTACAGCTCCGACAGGGTCTACTACGAGCAGTACTTC
J gene: TRBJ2-1; D gene: .; clone size: many; V gene: TRBV20-1; CDR3 protein: CSAAPFMNEQFF; CDR3 DNA: TGCAGTGCTGCTCCCTTTATGAATGAGCAGTTCTTC
J gene: TRBJ2-5; D gene: .; clone size: .; V gene: TRBV6-1; CDR3 protein: CASSDSGARETQYF; CDR3 DNA: TGTGCCAGCAGTGATTCAGGGGCCCGGGAGACCCAGTACTTC
J gene: TRBJ2-2; D gene: .; clone size: .; V gene: TRBV6-2/TRBV6-3; CDR3 protein: CASSYSTKRGGRFTGELFF; CDR3 DNA: TGTGCCAGCAGTTACTCGACGAAGAGGGGGGGCCGATTTACCGGGGAGCTGTTTTTT
J gene: TRBJ2-7; D gene: TRBD1; clone size: many; V gene: TRBV7-9; CDR3 protein: CASSSRDRGPSYEQYF; CDR3 DNA: TGTGCCAGCAGCTCCCGGGACAGGGGGCCGTCCTACGAGCAGTACTTC
J gene: TRBJ2-2; D gene: .; clone size: few; V gene: TRBV7-9; CDR3 protein: CASPPGQGTGELFF; CDR3 DNA: TGTGCCAGCCCCCCTGGGCAGGGGACCGGGGAGCTGTTTTTT
J gene: TRBJ2-7; D gene: TRBD1; clone size: .; V gene: TRBV5-5; CDR3 protein: CASSLIGSGGGREQYF; CDR3 DNA: TGTGCCAGCAGCTTGATTGGGTCAGGGGGCGGGCGCGAGCAGTACTTC
J gene: TRBJ2-2; D gene: .; clone size: few; V gene: TRBV30; CDR3 protein: CAWRWGELVAGELFF; CDR3 DNA: TGTGCCTGGAGGTGGGGTGAACTAGTTGCCGGGGAGCTGTTTTTT
J gene: TRBJ2-1; D gene: .; clone size: many; V gene: TRBV25-1; CDR3 protein: CASSGQRHNEQFF; CDR3 DNA: TGTGCCAGCAGTGGTCAGAGACACAATGAGCAGTTCTTC
J gene: TRBJ2-7; D gene: .; clone size: .; V gene: TRBV7-8; CDR3 protein: CASSLAGPNYEQYF; CDR3 DNA: TGTGCCAGCAGCTTAGCGGGGCCAAACTACGAGCAGTACTTC
J gene: TRBJ1-5; D gene: TRBD1; clone size: few; V gene: TRBV4-3; CDR3 protein: CASSQGVDRYQPQHF; CDR3 DNA: TGCGCCAGCAGCCAAGGGGTGGACAGGTATCAGCCCCAGCATTTT
J gene: TRBJ2-5; D gene: .; clone size: .; V gene: TRBV29-1; CDR3 protein: CSVSSSRVETQYF; CDR3 DNA: TGCAGCGTTTCCTCCTCGAGGGTAGAGACCCAGTACTTC
J gene: TRBJ1-2; D gene: TRBD1; clone size: few; V gene: TRBV12-3/TRBV12-4; CDR3 protein: CASSGGQGPGYTF; CDR3 DNA: TGTGCCAGCAGTGGGGGACAGGGCCCTGGCTACACCTTC
J gene: TRBJ2-3; D gene: TRBD2; clone size: few; V gene: TRBV4-3; CDR3 protein: CASSKTSGGADTQYF; CDR3 DNA: TGCGCCAGCAGCAAGACTAGCGGGGGGGCGGATACGCAGTATTTT
J gene: TRBJ1-2; D gene: TRBD1; clone size: .; V gene: TRBV3-1; CDR3 protein: CASSQGPGGVLGYTF; CDR3 DNA: TGTGCCAGCAGCCAAGGGCCAGGGGGCGTTCTTGGCTACACCTTC
J gene: TRBJ2-1; D gene: .; clone size: few; V gene: TRBV2; CDR3 protein: CASSEAGYSYNEQFF; CDR3 DNA: TGTGCCAGCAGTGAAGCGGGTTACTCCTACAATGAGCAGTTCTTC
J gene: TRBJ2-7; D gene: TRBD2; clone size: .; V gene: TRBV2; CDR3 protein: CASSDSGGLYEQYF; CDR3 DNA: TGTGCCAGCAGTGATTCGGGGGGACTCTACGAGCAGTACTTC
J gene: TRBJ1-1; D gene: .; clone size: .; V gene: TRBV14; CDR3 protein: CASSQGQGPSTEAFF; CDR3 DNA: TGTGCCAGCAGCCAAGGGCAGGGTCCGAGCACTGAAGCTTTCTTT
J gene: TRBJ2-6; D gene: .; clone size: few; V gene: TRBV20-1; CDR3 protein: CSARDGSSGANVLTF; CDR3 DNA: TGCAGTGCTAGAGACGGCAGCTCTGGGGCCAACGTCCTGACTTTC
J gene: TRBJ1-6; D gene: .; clone size: .; V gene: TRBV20-1; CDR3 protein: CSARGTNNSPLHF; CDR3 DNA: TGCAGTGCTAGGGGGACAAACAATTCACCCCTCCACTTT
J gene: TRBJ2-4; D gene: .; clone size: .; V gene: TRBV19; CDR3 protein: CASSIRDTLAKNIQYF; CDR3 DNA: TGTGCCAGTAGTATCCGGGACACTTTAGCCAAAAACATTCAGTACTTC